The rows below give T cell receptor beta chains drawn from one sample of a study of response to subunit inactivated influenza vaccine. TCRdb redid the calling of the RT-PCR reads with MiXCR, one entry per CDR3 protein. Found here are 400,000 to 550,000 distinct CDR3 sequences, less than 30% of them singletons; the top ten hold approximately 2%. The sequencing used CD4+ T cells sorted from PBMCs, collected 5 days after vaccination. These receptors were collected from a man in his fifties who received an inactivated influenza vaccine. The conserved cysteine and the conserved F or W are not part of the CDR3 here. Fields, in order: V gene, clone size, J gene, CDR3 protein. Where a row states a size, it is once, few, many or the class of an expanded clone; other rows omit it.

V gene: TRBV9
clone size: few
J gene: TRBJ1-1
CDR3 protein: ASSVDGEKAF

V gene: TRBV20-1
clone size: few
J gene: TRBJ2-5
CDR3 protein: SASGTSETQY

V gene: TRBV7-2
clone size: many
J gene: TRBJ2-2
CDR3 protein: ASSPLAGVTGELF

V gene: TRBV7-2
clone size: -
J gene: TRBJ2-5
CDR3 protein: ASSLGRLPSKETQY

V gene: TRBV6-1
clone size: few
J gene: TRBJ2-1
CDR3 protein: ASRGASGYNEQF

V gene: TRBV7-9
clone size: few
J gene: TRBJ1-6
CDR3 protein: ASSLVSPGWSPLH

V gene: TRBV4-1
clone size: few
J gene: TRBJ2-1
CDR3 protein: ASSHTGTSGNEQF

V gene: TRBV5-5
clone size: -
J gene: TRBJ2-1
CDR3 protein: ASSSRRTGEQF

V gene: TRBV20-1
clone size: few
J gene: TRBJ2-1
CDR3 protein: SATDRAGEQF

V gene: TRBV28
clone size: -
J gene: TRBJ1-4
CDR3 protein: ASSSTPLGQPNEKLF

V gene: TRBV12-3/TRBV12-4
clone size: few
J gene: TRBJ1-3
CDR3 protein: ASSLEGSGNTIY

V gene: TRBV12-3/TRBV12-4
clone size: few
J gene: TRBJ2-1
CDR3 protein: ASSLRPPRLAGGQGANEQF

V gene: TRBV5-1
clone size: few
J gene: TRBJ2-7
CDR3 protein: ASSLVADRGHEQY

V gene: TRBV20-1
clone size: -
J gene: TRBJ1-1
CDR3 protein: SASPYREAF

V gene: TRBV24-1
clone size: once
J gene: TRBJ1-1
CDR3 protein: ATSDTFMAGEAF

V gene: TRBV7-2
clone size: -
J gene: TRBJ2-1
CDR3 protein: ASSMGLPSYNEQF

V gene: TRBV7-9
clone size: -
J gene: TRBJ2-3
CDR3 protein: ASSVDSHTQY

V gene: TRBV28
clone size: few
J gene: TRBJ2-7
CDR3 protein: ASDRSGSYEQY

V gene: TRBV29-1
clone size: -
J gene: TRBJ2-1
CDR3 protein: SVSPRLAQGNEQF

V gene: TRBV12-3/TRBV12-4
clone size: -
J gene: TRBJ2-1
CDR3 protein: ASSPPVGAGTYNEQF

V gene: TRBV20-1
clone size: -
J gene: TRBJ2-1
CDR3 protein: SATAGGAYNEQF

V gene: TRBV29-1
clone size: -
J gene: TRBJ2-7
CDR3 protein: SVDETGGNEQY

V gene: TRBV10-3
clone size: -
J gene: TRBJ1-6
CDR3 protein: AISAGPKTLRSPLH

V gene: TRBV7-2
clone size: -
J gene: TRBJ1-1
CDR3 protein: ASSLDLEGLTEAF

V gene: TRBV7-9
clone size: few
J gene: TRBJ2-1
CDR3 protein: ASRRDRSSYNEQF

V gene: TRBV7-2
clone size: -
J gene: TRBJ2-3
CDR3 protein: ASSLERGGSY

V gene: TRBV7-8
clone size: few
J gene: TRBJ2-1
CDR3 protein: ASSLSVVVGNNEQF

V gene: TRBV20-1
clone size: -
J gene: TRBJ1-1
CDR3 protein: SAIDWGAEAF

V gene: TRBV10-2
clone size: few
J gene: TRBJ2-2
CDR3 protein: ASSRMPGQGITGELF

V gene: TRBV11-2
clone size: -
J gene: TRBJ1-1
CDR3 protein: ASSLFTEAF